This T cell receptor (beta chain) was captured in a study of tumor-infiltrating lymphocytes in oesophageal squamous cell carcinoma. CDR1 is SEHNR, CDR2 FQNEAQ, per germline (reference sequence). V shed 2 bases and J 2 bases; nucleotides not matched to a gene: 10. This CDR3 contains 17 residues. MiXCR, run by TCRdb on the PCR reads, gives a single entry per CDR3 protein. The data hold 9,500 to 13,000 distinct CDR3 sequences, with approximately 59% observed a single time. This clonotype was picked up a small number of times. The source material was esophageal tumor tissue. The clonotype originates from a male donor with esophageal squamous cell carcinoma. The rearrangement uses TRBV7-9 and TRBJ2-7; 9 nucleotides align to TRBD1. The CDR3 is CASSLMSGQGPAYEQYF. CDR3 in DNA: TGTGCCAGCAGCTTAATGTCGGGACAGGGACCAGCCTACGAGCAGTACTTC.